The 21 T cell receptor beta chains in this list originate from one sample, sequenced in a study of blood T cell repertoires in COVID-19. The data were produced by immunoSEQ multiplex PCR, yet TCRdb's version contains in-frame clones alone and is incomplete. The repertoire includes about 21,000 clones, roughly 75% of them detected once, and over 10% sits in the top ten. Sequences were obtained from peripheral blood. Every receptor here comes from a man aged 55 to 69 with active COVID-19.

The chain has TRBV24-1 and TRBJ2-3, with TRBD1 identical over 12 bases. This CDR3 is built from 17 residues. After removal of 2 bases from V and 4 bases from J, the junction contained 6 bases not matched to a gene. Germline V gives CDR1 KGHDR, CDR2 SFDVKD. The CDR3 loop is CATSDWGQGASADTQYF. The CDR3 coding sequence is TGTGCCACCAGTGATTGGGGACAGGGGGCGAGCGCAGATACGCAGTATTTT.

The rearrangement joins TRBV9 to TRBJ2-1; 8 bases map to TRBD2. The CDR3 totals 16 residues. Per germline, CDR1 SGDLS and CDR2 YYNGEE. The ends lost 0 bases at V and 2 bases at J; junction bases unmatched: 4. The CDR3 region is CASSVDPGRAYNEQFF. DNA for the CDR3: TGTGCCAGCAGCGTAGACCCCGGGAGGGCCTACAATGAGCAGTTCTTC.

This CDR3 reads CASSERPTGANYGYTF. CDR3 bases: TGTGCCAGCAGTGAAAGGCCTACAGGGGCGAACTATGGCTACACCTTC. The V and J genes are TRBV6-1 and TRBJ1-2; TRBD1 aligns across 7 bases. The CDR3 is 16 amino acids. V dropped 2 bases and J dropped 2; count of bases not matched to a gene: 8. Per germline, CDR1 MNHNS and CDR2 SASEGT.

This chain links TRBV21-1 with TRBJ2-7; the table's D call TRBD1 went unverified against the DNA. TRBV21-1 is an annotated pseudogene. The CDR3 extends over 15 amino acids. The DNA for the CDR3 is TGTGCCAGCCCTTCGGGACAGGGAAGGTCCTACGAGCAGTACTTC. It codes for CASPSGQGRSYEQYF.

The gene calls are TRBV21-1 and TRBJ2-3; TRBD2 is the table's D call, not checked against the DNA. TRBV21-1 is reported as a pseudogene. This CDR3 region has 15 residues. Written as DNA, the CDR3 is TGTGCCAGCAGCAAAAAGGCGGATAGCACAGATACGCAGTATTTT. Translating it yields CASSKKADSTDTQYF.

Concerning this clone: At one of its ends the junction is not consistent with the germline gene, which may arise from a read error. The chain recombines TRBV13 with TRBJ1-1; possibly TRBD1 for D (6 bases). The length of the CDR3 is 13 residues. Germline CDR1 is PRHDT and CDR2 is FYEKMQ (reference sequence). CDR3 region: CASSVGTTFIAFF. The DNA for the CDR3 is TGTGCCAGCAGCGTAGGGACAACCTTTATAGCTTTCTTT. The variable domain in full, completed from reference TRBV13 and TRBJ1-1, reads AAGVIQSPRHLIKEKRETATLKCYPIPRHDTVYWYQQGPGQDPQFLISFYEKMQSDKGSIPDRFSAQQFSDYHSELNMSSLELGDSALYFCASSVGTTFIAFFGQGTRLTVV.

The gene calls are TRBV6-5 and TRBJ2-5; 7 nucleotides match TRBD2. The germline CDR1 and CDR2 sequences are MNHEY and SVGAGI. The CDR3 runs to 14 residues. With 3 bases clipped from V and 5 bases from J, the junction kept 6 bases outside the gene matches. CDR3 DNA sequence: TGTGCCAGCAGTTATGCGTTGGGAGGGGAGACCCAGTACTTC. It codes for CASSYALGGETQYF.

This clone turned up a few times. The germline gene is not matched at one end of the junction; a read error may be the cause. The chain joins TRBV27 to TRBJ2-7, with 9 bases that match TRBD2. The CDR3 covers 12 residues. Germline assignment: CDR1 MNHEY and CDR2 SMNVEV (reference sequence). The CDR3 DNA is TGTGCCAGCAGTTCGGTAGCGGGAGCGTGGAACTTC. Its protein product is CASSSVAGAWNF.

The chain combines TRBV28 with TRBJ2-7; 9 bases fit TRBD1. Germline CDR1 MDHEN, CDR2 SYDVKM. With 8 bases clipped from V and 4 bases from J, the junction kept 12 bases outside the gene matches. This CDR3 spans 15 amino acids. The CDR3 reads CASSNTGTGFYEQYF. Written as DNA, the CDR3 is TGTGCCAGCTCAAACACCGGGACAGGGTTTTACGAGCAGTACTTC.

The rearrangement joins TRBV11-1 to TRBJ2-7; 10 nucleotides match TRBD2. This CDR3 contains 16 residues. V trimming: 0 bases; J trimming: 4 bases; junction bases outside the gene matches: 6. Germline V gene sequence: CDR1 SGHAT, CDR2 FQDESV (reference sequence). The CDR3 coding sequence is TGTGCCAGCAGCTTAGCTTCTAGCGGGAGTTATTACGAGCAGTACTTC. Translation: CASSLASSGSYYEQYF.

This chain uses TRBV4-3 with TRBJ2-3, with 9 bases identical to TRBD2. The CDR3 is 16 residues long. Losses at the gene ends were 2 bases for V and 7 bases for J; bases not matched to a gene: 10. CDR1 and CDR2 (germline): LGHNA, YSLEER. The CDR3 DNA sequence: TGCGCCAGCAGCCAACCCCGGGTGAGCGGGAGGTATACGCAGTATTTT. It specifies CASSQPRVSGRYTQYF.

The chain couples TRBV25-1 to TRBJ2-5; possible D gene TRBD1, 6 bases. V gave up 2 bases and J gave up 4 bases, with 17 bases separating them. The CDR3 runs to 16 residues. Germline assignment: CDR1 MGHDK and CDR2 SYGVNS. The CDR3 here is CASSETGHGLGETQYF. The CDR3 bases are TGTGCCAGCAGTGAAACAGGGCACGGCCTGGGAGAGACCCAGTACTTC.

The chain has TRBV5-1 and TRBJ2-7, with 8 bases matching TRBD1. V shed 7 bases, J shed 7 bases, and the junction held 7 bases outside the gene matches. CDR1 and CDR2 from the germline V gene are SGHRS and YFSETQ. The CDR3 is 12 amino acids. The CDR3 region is CASRQGFGEQYF. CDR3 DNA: TGCGCCAGCCGACAGGGGTTCGGGGAGCAGTACTTC.

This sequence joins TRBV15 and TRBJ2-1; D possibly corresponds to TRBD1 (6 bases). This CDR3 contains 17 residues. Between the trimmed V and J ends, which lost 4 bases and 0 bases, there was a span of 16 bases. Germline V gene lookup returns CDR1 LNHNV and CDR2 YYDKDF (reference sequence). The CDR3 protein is CATSTRGQGRSYNEQFF. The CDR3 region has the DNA TGTGCCACCAGCACCCGTGGGCAGGGGCGCTCCTACAATGAGCAGTTCTTC.

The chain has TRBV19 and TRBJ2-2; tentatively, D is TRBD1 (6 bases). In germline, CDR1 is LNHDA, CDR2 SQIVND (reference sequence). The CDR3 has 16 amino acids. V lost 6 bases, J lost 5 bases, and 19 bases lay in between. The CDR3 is CASSQLGGESTGELFF. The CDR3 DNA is TGTGCCAGTAGCCAGTTAGGGGGAGAAAGTACCGGGGAGCTGTTTTTT.

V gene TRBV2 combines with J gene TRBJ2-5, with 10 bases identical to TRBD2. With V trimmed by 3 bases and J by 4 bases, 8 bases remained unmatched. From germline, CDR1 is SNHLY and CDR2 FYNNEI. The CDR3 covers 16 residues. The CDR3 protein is CASSDPLAGAGETQYF. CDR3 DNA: TGTGCCAGCAGTGACCCCCTAGCGGGAGCGGGAGAGACCCAGTACTTC.

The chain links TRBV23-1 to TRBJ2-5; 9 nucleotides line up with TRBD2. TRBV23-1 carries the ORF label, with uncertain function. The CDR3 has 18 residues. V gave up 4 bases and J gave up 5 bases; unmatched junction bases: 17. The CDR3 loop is CASSPRREAGTSRETQYF. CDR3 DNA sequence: TGCGCCAGCAGTCCCCGTAGAGAAGCCGGGACTAGCCGGGAGACCCAGTACTTC.

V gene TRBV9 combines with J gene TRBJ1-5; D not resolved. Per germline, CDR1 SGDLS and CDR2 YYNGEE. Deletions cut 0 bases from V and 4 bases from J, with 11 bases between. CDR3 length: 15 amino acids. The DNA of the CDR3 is TGTGCCAGCAGCGTAGAACCTAACGGGAATCAGCCCCAGCATTTT. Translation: CASSVEPNGNQPQHF.

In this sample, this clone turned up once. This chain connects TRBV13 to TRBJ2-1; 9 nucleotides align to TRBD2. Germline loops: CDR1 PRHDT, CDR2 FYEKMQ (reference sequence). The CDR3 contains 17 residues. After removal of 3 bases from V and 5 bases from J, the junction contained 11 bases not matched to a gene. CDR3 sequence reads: CASSFTVASGKHNEQFF. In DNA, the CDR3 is TGTGCCAGCAGCTTCACTGTGGCTAGCGGGAAACACAATGAGCAGTTCTTC.

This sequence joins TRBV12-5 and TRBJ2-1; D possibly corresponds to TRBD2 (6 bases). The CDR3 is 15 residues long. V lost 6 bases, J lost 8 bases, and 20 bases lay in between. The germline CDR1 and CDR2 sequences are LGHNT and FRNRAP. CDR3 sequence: CASGLGGTYSDEQFF. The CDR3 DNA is TGTGCTAGTGGCCTCGGCGGGACCTACTCCGATGAGCAGTTCTTC.

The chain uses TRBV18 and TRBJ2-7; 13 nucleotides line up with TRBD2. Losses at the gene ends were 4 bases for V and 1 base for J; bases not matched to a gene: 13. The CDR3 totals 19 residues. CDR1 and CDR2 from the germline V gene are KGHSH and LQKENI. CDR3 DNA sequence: TGTGCCAGCTCACTAACCGGGACTAGCGGGATGCGTGCGTCCTACGAGCAGTACTTC. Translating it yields CASSLTGTSGMRASYEQYF.